Listed below are T cell receptor beta chains from one sample, sequenced in a study of T-cell memory formation after mild COVID-19. MiXCR was run by TCRdb on the 5' RACE reads, yielding one entry per CDR3 protein. The sample carries under 350,000 distinct CDR3 sequences, 15% to 20% recorded once. The specimen sequenced was PBMCs or a T cell subset sorted from them (not recorded which). The source is a man between 18 and 29 years old who had mild COVID-19 (a few samples of this study predate the infection). Cell type and time point are not known. Each CDR3 is given without its conserved first and last residue.

V gene: TRBV19
CDR3 protein: ASSTRGPDQPQH

V gene: TRBV5-4
CDR3 protein: ASSPGQGARQETQY

V gene: TRBV12-3/TRBV12-4
CDR3 protein: ASSQSRAQTEAF

V gene: TRBV20-1
CDR3 protein: SAPPAGTAYEQY

V gene: TRBV20-1
CDR3 protein: SARRDGGLVDTQY

V gene: TRBV29-1
CDR3 protein: SVVRSGNTEAF

V gene: TRBV6-5
CDR3 protein: ASSYSTGGRTNEKLF

V gene: TRBV6-1
CDR3 protein: ASSEVLASGDTGELF

V gene: TRBV5-1
CDR3 protein: ASSLRDSGEKLF

V gene: TRBV29-1
CDR3 protein: SVGFEGALYEQY

V gene: TRBV6-1
CDR3 protein: ASSRGRGETQY

V gene: TRBV11-2
CDR3 protein: ASSLAPGTSYEQY

V gene: TRBV9
CDR3 protein: ASSEFSGGTGEQY

V gene: TRBV5-1
CDR3 protein: ASSLSGLAGRSFPYEQY

V gene: TRBV7-2
CDR3 protein: ASSLWGQNTGELF

V gene: TRBV4-3
CDR3 protein: ASSQGRTRGTQY

V gene: TRBV29-1
CDR3 protein: SVEGVRGDYEQY

V gene: TRBV7-2
CDR3 protein: ASNTLGQPETQY

V gene: TRBV29-1
CDR3 protein: SVGGVDTDTQY

V gene: TRBV29-1
CDR3 protein: SGGQPNTEAF

V gene: TRBV7-2
CDR3 protein: ASSLPPGGNPGELF

V gene: TRBV4-1
CDR3 protein: ASNPVPSPGNTEAF

V gene: TRBV9
CDR3 protein: ASSGGGAPYNEQF

V gene: TRBV7-2
CDR3 protein: ASSFPPHIELF

V gene: TRBV7-6
CDR3 protein: ASSLGWARGVGEQY

V gene: TRBV3-1
CDR3 protein: ASSLHRGRTEAF

V gene: TRBV6-6
CDR3 protein: ASSWRPEDIQY

V gene: TRBV6-6
CDR3 protein: ASSYSTDAEVEQF

V gene: TRBV5-1
CDR3 protein: ASRTSTEAF

V gene: TRBV24-1
CDR3 protein: ATSDGAKDGYT

V gene: TRBV2
CDR3 protein: ASSDPVWTFNEQF

V gene: TRBV3-1
CDR3 protein: ASSQDLGLAGGLQETQY

V gene: TRBV20-1
CDR3 protein: SASFRDTLSYEQY

V gene: TRBV6-5
CDR3 protein: ASSYRGQDISGSPLH

V gene: TRBV7-9
CDR3 protein: ASSLPGEETQY

V gene: TRBV4-1
CDR3 protein: ASRYGLAGYNEQF

V gene: TRBV5-1
CDR3 protein: ASSLDNSIQY

V gene: TRBV5-1
CDR3 protein: ASSLQGSGSYNEQF

V gene: TRBV7-8
CDR3 protein: ASSLVLGAEQY

V gene: TRBV27
CDR3 protein: ASSSIRTGGPGYT

V gene: TRBV10-3
CDR3 protein: AISPVGGDSEAF

V gene: TRBV27
CDR3 protein: AIPDTSKAHTDTQY

V gene: TRBV6-5
CDR3 protein: ASSYGVGNTIY

V gene: TRBV15
CDR3 protein: ATSRRQGHEQY

V gene: TRBV4-1
CDR3 protein: ASSHRTGGPYEQY

V gene: TRBV7-6
CDR3 protein: ASSLEGSRTNEQF

V gene: TRBV28
CDR3 protein: ASSIQGRADTQY

V gene: TRBV12-3/TRBV12-4
CDR3 protein: ASSVTGTDTQY

V gene: TRBV7-2
CDR3 protein: ASSFLTLSSYNEQF